This is a list of T cell receptor beta chains from one sample in a study of T cell responses to AZD1222 COVID-19 vaccine. Only in-frame clones appear in the TCRdb table, and some are missing; sequencing was by immunoSEQ multiplex PCR. Of 150,000 to 200,000 clones listed, 87% are singletons. This specimen consisted of peripheral blood, obtained on day 0 of AZD1222 vaccination. These receptor sequences come from an adult in good health. The CDR3 runs from the conserved cysteine through the conserved F or W. Fields, in order: D gene, V gene, J gene, clone size, CDR3 protein, CDR3 DNA. A D gene is named only where the DNA matches it firmly. Clone sizes are given selectively: once, few, many, or a class where the clone is expanded.

D: -
V: TRBV19
J: TRBJ1-5
size: -
CDR3: CASSITGTNQPQHF
DNA: TGTGCCAGTAGTATCACAGGGACGAATCAGCCCCAGCATTTT

D: -
V: TRBV15
J: TRBJ1-4
size: -
CDR3: CATSREGATNEKLFF
DNA: TGTGCCACCAGCAGAGAAGGGGCAACTAATGAAAAACTGTTTTTT

D: -
V: TRBV27
J: TRBJ2-7
size: -
CDR3: CASRGEQYF
DNA: TGTGCCAGCAGGGGGGAGCAGTACTTC

D: TRBD2
V: TRBV4-1
J: TRBJ2-7
size: -
CDR3: CASSPGGTSAYEQYF
DNA: TGCGCCAGCAGCCCGGGCGGGACTAGCGCCTACGAGCAGTACTTC

D: TRBD1
V: TRBV19
J: TRBJ1-5
size: -
CDR3: CASSQTGTGISNQPQHF
DNA: TGTGCCAGTAGTCAGACCGGGACAGGGATAAGCAATCAGCCCCAGCATTTT

D: -
V: TRBV2
J: TRBJ1-4
size: -
CDR3: CASSGPDNEKLFF
DNA: TGTGCCAGCAGTGGGCCGGATAATGAAAAACTGTTTTTT

D: -
V: TRBV28
J: TRBJ2-7
size: -
CDR3: CASSKLTYEQYF
DNA: TGTGCCAGTTCCAAGTTAACCTACGAGCAGTACTTC

D: -
V: TRBV7-2
J: TRBJ2-3
size: -
CDR3: CASSLGPGRDTQYF
DNA: TGTGCCAGCAGCCTGGGGCCGGGGAGGGATACGCAGTATTTT

D: TRBD2
V: TRBV7-2
J: TRBJ2-5
size: -
CDR3: CASSPFSGRETQYF
DNA: TGTGCCAGCAGCCCGTTTAGCGGGAGAGAGACCCAGTACTTC

D: -
V: TRBV4-2
J: TRBJ2-7
size: few
CDR3: CASSKGGRDEYEQYF
DNA: TGTGCCAGCAGTAAGGGGGGGCGCGACGAGTACGAGCAGTACTTC

D: TRBD1
V: TRBV7-2
J: TRBJ2-7
size: -
CDR3: CASSPSGQGGEQYF
DNA: TGTGCCAGCAGCCCCTCGGGACAGGGGGGCGAGCAGTACTTC

D: -
V: TRBV6-5
J: TRBJ2-2
size: -
CDR3: CASSYSHRRNTGELFF
DNA: TGTGCCAGCAGTTACTCTCACAGGAGAAACACCGGGGAGCTGTTTTTT

D: -
V: TRBV7-2
J: TRBJ2-6
size: -
CDR3: CASSLNTGSGANVLTF
DNA: TGTGCCAGCAGCTTAAATACAGGATCTGGGGCCAACGTCCTGACTTTC

D: TRBD2
V: TRBV7-9
J: TRBJ2-2
size: -
CDR3: CASSFPRLAGYTGELFF
DNA: TGTGCCAGCAGCTTCCCCCGACTAGCGGGGTACACCGGGGAGCTGTTTTTT

D: TRBD2
V: TRBV11-3
J: TRBJ2-3
size: -
CDR3: CASSLGASGTDTQYF
DNA: TGTGCCAGCAGCTTAGGGGCTAGCGGGACAGATACGCAGTATTTT

D: -
V: TRBV5-4
J: TRBJ1-6
size: -
CDR3: CASRTDLGSPLHF
DNA: TGTGCCAGCAGGACGGATTTGGGATCACCCCTCCACTTT

D: -
V: TRBV27
J: TRBJ1-6
size: -
CDR3: CASRILLGNSPLHF
DNA: TGTGCCAGCAGAATACTCCTCGGGAATTCACCCCTCCACTTT

D: -
V: TRBV10-2
J: TRBJ2-1
size: -
CDR3: CASREAERGGNEQFF
DNA: TGCGCCAGCAGGGAAGCGGAGAGGGGTGGGAATGAGCAGTTCTTC

D: -
V: TRBV4-1
J: TRBJ1-5
size: -
CDR3: CASSPQGGNNQPQHF
DNA: TGCGCCAGCAGCCCCCAGGGTGGTAACAATCAGCCCCAGCATTTT

D: TRBD2
V: TRBV2
J: TRBJ2-1
size: -
CDR3: CATLWGLAGDNEQFF
DNA: TGTGCCACCCTTTGGGGACTAGCGGGAGACAATGAGCAGTTCTTC

D: -
V: TRBV28
J: TRBJ1-5
size: -
CDR3: CAATPPGNQPQHF
DNA: TGTGCCGCCACCCCCCCAGGGAACCAGCCCCAGCATTTT

D: -
V: TRBV7-9
J: TRBJ1-3
size: -
CDR3: CASSIRGRLGNTIYF
DNA: TGTGCCAGCAGCATAAGGGGGAGACTTGGAAACACCATATATTTT

D: -
V: TRBV5-1
J: TRBJ1-4
size: -
CDR3: CASSSDGATNEKLFF
DNA: TGCGCCAGCAGCTCGGACGGGGCAACTAATGAAAAACTGTTTTTT

D: TRBD1
V: TRBV9
J: TRBJ2-1
size: -
CDR3: CASSERTGGGDEQFF
DNA: TGTGCCAGCAGCGAGCGGACAGGGGGAGGCGATGAGCAGTTCTTC

D: -
V: TRBV18
J: TRBJ2-5
size: -
CDR3: CASSPLLGGETQYF
DNA: TGTGCCAGCTCGCCCCTTCTCGGGGGTGAAACCCAGTACTTC

D: -
V: TRBV30
J: TRBJ1-1
size: -
CDR3: CAWRSRANTEAFF
DNA: TGTGCCTGGAGATCTAGGGCGAACACTGAAGCTTTCTTT

D: -
V: TRBV21-1
J: TRBJ1-5
size: -
CDR3: CASSKARGGRQPQHF
DNA: TGTGCCAGCAGCAAAGCGCGGGGGGGGCGGCAGCCCCAGCATTTT

D: TRBD2
V: TRBV19
J: TRBJ2-7
size: -
CDR3: CASSIGLAGDYEQYF
DNA: TGTGCCAGTAGTATAGGGCTAGCGGGAGACTACGAGCAGTACTTC

D: -
V: TRBV7-3
J: TRBJ2-5
size: -
CDR3: CASSQTGRLAKETQYF
DNA: TGTGCCAGCAGCCAAACGGGCCGGCTAGCGAAGGAGACCCAGTACTTC

D: TRBD1
V: TRBV27
J: TRBJ2-1
size: -
CDR3: CASRGGQGATYNEQFF
DNA: TGTGCCAGCAGGGGGGGACAGGGGGCCACCTACAATGAGCAGTTCTTC

D: -
V: TRBV6-4
J: TRBJ1-1
size: -
CDR3: CASSAGANTEAFF
DNA: TGTGCCAGCAGTGCAGGGGCGAACACTGAAGCTTTCTTT

D: -
V: TRBV27
J: TRBJ2-7
size: -
CDR3: CASRGLSYEQYF
DNA: TGTGCCAGCAGGGGCCTTTCCTACGAGCAGTACTTC